This T cell receptor beta chain comes out of a study of blood T cells in healthy people across ages (dated by TCRdb to 2014 to 2015). Regarding the research as a whole: In model experiments, template switching captured roughly one uniquely barcoded TCR beta cDNA molecule for every two T cells. To track age-related changes in TCR beta repertoire diversity, the study relied on deep sequencing normalized with unique cDNA molecular identifiers. Donors were grouped into four age groups: young (average about 15 years), middle-aged (less than 40), aged (around 60) and long-lived (just over 80). To avoid experimental bias, donors of different ages were spread randomly across the sequencing lanes. Using the same blood draw, the study looked at two additional independent replicas of 1 million unique cDNA reads for two donors, one aged 18 to 30 and the other aged 80 or older. Broader findings and caveats from the paper: Estimates of total diversity based on one million sequenced T cells were regarded as lower bounds and as underestimates. Bulk unsorted PBMC profiling prevented conclusive comparison of naive and antigen-experienced compartments. There was a strong correlation between observed TCR beta diversity and the percentage of naive T cells measured by flow cytometry. The CMV infection status of donors was not known, potentially confounding age-related changes in expanded clonotypes. As age increased, observed TCR beta diversity per million T cells dropped in a roughly linear way, and a significant reduction was already evident by age 40. Compared with the aged group, the long-lived group had more naive CD4+ T cells, fewer expanded clones and increased TCR diversity, suggesting age selection.

Donors were around 37 systemically healthy Caucasian individuals from Russia aged roughly 6 to 90 years. Around 9.8 milliliters of peripheral blood were collected from each donor into EDTA-treated Vacutainer tubes. Ficoll-Paque density-gradient centrifugation was used to isolate PBMCs, with at least 7 million per sample. Total RNA was extracted from PBMCs with Trizol reagent, with at least 6 micrograms obtained per sample. The percentages of naive CD45RAhigh/CD27high T cells were determined by flow cytometry on a PBMC aliquot from every donor. The method behind the library was 5' RACE. The second PCR ran for roughly 7 to 12 cycles and used a J-beta primer mix along with a sample-barcoded 5' primer. Each TCR beta cDNA molecule received a unique molecular identifier from a template-switch 5' adaptor carrying 12 random nucleotides. Each sample yielded at least 3 million CDR3-containing paired-end reads. The Mint cDNA synthesis kit, primed by a TRBC-specific oligonucleotide, was used to synthesize first-strand cDNA from all RNA. Following uracil-DNA glycosylase treatment, all cDNA underwent a first 18-cycle PCR with the universal primers M1SS and BC2_uni_R. As for how the authors treated the data: For normalization, 1 million high-quality reads, each with a distinct molecular identifier, were randomly selected from each sample. Reads with shared molecular identifiers were discarded instead of being binned into consensus sequences. MiTCR, run with a Q25 quality threshold and the strictest error-elimination algorithm, handled CDR3 identification, clonotype clustering and error correction. Lower-bound total TCR beta diversity was estimated with a nonparametric unseen species model using Euler transformation. The public sequencing data were trimmed at Q25 with fastp and processed into clonotypes with MiXCR by TCRdb, which kept only in-frame beta chains. Each CDR3 protein gets just one entry, which takes the most common genes and DNA from the rows behind it. The V and J calls and clone size come from TCRdb's table, not from the authors' own analysis. The sample table lists some 1,800,000 distinct CDR3 sequences, 39% of them with a count of one. Jointly, the top ten make up about 21% of the sample.

This clonotype was found a few times. The antigen this receptor binds is unknown. Per-base quality was not reported, and no clone a single base away is much larger than it. Taken from the germline V gene, the CDR1 and CDR2 loops are SQVTM and ANQGSEA. Including cysteine and phenylalanine, the CDR3 has 12 amino acids. Only the CDR3 portion is preserved as DNA: 36 bases, with reading frame beginning at the first base. V and J lose 3 bases and 4 bases, and a span of 9 bases separates them. The clonotype was recovered from a human donor in good health. Source material: blood. The chain is made from TRBV29-1 and TRBJ2-5; tentative D gene TRBD1, with 6 bases matching. The DNA is TGCAGCGTTGACCCGACAGGAGAGACCCAGTACTTC. Its product reads: CSVDPTGETQYF.